What follows are 30 T cell receptor beta chains derived from one specimen sequenced in a study of T cell repertoires in cytomegalovirus infection. Via MiXCR, TCRdb re-called the reads, giving one row per CDR3 protein. The data show 340,000 or so distinct CDR3 sequences, with 20% to 25% seen just once and roughly 14% held by the top ten. The antigens for these receptors are not known. The material was cultured PBMCs, obtained from culture after CMV antigen stimulation. These receptors originate from a human donor in good health (CMV status not recorded). Some clones in this sample may be carry-over from other donors' samples.

V is TRBV3-1 and J is TRBJ2-1; D not resolved. CDR3 length: 14 amino acids. V shed 0 bases and J shed 9 bases, with 12 bases lying between them. The germline V gene encodes CDR1 LGHDT and CDR2 YNNKEL (reference sequence). CDR3 in amino acids: CASSQDGVGFEQFF. The DNA for the CDR3 is TGTGCCAGCAGCCAAGATGGGGTGGGATTTGAGCAGTTCTTC.

V gene TRBV19 combines with J gene TRBJ2-2; unclear D gene. This CDR3 is built from 15 residues. The germline V gene has CDR1 LNHDA and CDR2 SQIVND (reference sequence). Trimming removed 5 bases at V and 0 bases at J, with 10 bases between. The CDR3 DNA reads as TGTGCCAGTAGTCCCGGAGTGACGAACACCGGGGAGCTGTTTTTT. Protein sequence: CASSPGVTNTGELFF.

This clonotype has a count of ten or more. The V call is TRBV7-2, the J call TRBJ2-7; D is undetermined. Germline V CDR1 and CDR2: SGHTA, FQGNSA. Deletions cut 1 base from V and 4 bases from J, with 5 bases between. The CDR3 contains 12 residues. The CDR3 sequence is CASSLEFYEQYF. DNA of the CDR3: TGTGCCAGCAGCTTAGAATTTTACGAGCAGTACTTC.

There are a few counts of this clonotype. The chain has TRBV7-2 and TRBJ2-7, with TRBD2 identical over 8 bases. Trimming took 7 bases from V and 3 from J; bases not matched to a gene: 8. Germline V gene lookup returns CDR1 SGHTA and CDR2 FQGNSA. The CDR3 sequence is 14 residues long. CDR3 sequence (DNA): TGTGCCAGCACCTGGGGCGGGAGGAGCTACGAGCAGTACTTC. This codes for CASTWGGRSYEQYF. The variable domain in full, with the rest retrieved from reference TRBV7-2 and TRBJ2-7, is GAGVSQSPSNKVTEKGKDVELRCDPISGHTALYWYRQSLGQGLEFLIYFQGNSAPDKSGLPSDRFSAERTGGSVSTLTIQRTQQEDSAVYLCASTWGGRSYEQYFGPGTRLTVT.

Many counts were recorded for this clonotype. The J gene is TRBJ2-7, the V gene TRBV7-9; perhaps TRBD2 as D (5 bases). Trimming took 5 bases from V and 2 from J, leaving 13 bases between them. CDR3 length: 14 residues. Per the germline V gene, CDR1 is SEHNR and CDR2 is FQNEAQ (reference sequence). CDR3 in DNA: TGTGCCAGCAGCCCAAGGACTCACCCCTACGAGCAGTACGTC. It translates to CASSPRTHPYEQYV.

The chain joins TRBV5-4 to TRBJ2-3; the D gene could be TRBD1 or TRBD2 (5 bases each). The V and J ends lost 4 bases and 5 bases respectively, with 20 bases between them. The CDR3 is 16 amino acids. CDR1 and CDR2 (germline): SGHNT, YYREEE (reference sequence). The CDR3 is CASSPGRAPRGDTQYF. The CDR3, as DNA: TGTGCCAGCAGCCCGGGACGCGCGCCCCGGGGAGATACGCAGTATTTT.

The chain has TRBV19 and TRBJ1-3; D remains ambiguous. This CDR3 spans 14 amino acids. V lost 3 bases to trimming and J lost 0 bases, with 6 bases between them. Germline V gene sequence: CDR1 LNHDA, CDR2 SQIVND (reference sequence). The CDR3 spells CASSIRPSGNTIYF. CDR3 bases: TGTGCCAGTAGTATCCGGCCCTCTGGAAACACCATATATTTT.

J is TRBJ2-1 and V is TRBV29-1, with 7 bases matching TRBD1. The V and J ends lost 8 bases and 0 bases, in that order; junction bases with no gene match: 4. Germline V gene sequence: CDR1 SQVTM, CDR2 ANQGSEA. The CDR3 contains 13 residues. CDR3 protein: CSSGDSSYNEQFF. CDR3 nucleotides: TGCAGCTCAGGGGACAGCTCCTACAATGAGCAGTTCTTC.

The gene calls are TRBV5-3 and TRBJ2-1; 7 nucleotides line up with TRBD2. TRBV5-3 is identified as an open reading frame with a role that is uncertain. The CDR3 sequence is 16 residues long. Germline trimming cut 8 bases from V and 9 bases from J; bases unmatched to any gene: 20. CDR3 bases: TGTGCCAGCAGTCGGTCCGGGGGGAGCGCACACGGTGAGCAGTTCTTC. This translates into CASSRSGGSAHGEQFF.

The chain carries TRBV28 and TRBJ2-3; a possible D gene is TRBD1 (6 bases). The CDR3 consists of 16 residues. Germline V CDR1 and CDR2: MDHEN, SYDVKM. With 6 bases removed from V and 0 bases from J, the gap between germline ends came to 16 bases. CDR3 amino acids: CASSRPGQPSTDTQYF. The CDR3, as DNA: TGTGCCAGCAGCCGTCCAGGACAGCCTAGCACAGATACGCAGTATTTT.

The chain employs TRBV6-1 and TRBJ2-5; D is undetermined. Trimming pared 5 bases from V and 2 bases from J, leaving 9 bases between. From germline, CDR1 is MNHNS and CDR2 SASEGT. This CDR3 comprises 13 residues. CDR3 amino acids: CASSPIRQETQYF. The CDR3 nucleotides are TGTGCCAGCAGTCCGATAAGGCAAGAGACCCAGTACTTC.

This clonotype was detected a few times. The V call is TRBV10-3, the J call TRBJ2-3; 7 bases match TRBD2. Germline V gene sequence: CDR1 ENHRY, CDR2 SYGVKD. This CDR3 has 16 residues. The trim removed 5 bases at V and 2 bases at J, leaving 10 bases unmatched. The DNA of the CDR3 is TGTGCCATCAGTCGTGCCGGGACTACCTACACAGATACGCAGTATTTT. Protein product: CAISRAGTTYTDTQYF.

This clonotype occurred a few times. The V and J genes are TRBV12-3 or TRBV12-4 and TRBJ2-1; TRBD2 agrees at 12 bases. Trimming at V came to 5 bases and at J to 9 bases, leaving 5 bases not matched to a gene. The CDR3 loop spans 14 amino acids. The CDR3 sequence is CASSLGLAGSEQFF. The CDR3 DNA is TGTGCCAGCAGTCTAGGACTAGCGGGAAGTGAGCAGTTCTTC.

V gene TRBV7-6 combines with J gene TRBJ1-1, with TRBD1 matching over 9 bases. Germline V gene lookup returns CDR1 SGHVS and CDR2 FNYEAQ. Trimming cost V 2 bases and J 7 bases; bases outside gene matches: 5. The CDR3 is 14 amino acids. The CDR3 DNA follows: TGTGCCAGCAGCTTATACAGGGGGCCCGATGAAGCTTTCTTT. Its protein is CASSLYRGPDEAFF.

This clonotype was counted ten times or more. The chain uses TRBV7-2 and TRBJ2-5; 10 bases map to TRBD2. Germline V gives CDR1 SGHTA, CDR2 FQGNSA. CDR3 length: 16 amino acids. The ends lost 5 bases at V and 5 bases at J; junction bases unmatched: 11. The CDR3 bases are TGTGCCAGCAGCCTAAATGGAGCGGGAGGGGGGGAGACCCAGTACTTC. Protein product: CASSLNGAGGGETQYF.

V is TRBV6-1 and J is TRBJ2-7; possibly TRBD1 for D (6 bases). Germline assignment: CDR1 MNHNS and CDR2 SASEGT. V lost 4 bases, J lost 6 bases, and 19 bases lay in between. The CDR3 sequence is 15 residues long. Written as DNA, the CDR3 is TGTGCCAGCAGTGCCGTAGGACAGACGGCTGGCGAGCAGTACTTC. Protein product: CASSAVGQTAGEQYF.

The chain uses TRBV15 and TRBJ1-5; D gene uncertain. The CDR3 extends over 15 amino acids. The V gene lost 0 bases and the J gene lost 9 bases, with 15 bases spanning the gap. Germline loops: CDR1 LNHNV, CDR2 YYDKDF (reference sequence). CDR3 in amino acids: CATSRDTSPVSPQHF. DNA for the CDR3: TGTGCCACCAGCAGAGATACGAGCCCTGTCTCGCCCCAGCATTTT.

This clonotype has a count of ten or more. This chain links TRBV7-2 with TRBJ2-7; the match to TRBD2 covers 10 bases. Germline V CDR1 and CDR2: SGHTA, FQGNSA. The CDR3 is 16 amino acids. J gave up 2 bases and V 4 bases, and 8 bases lay outside the gene matches. The CDR3: CASSSLSLAGAYEQYF. CDR3 DNA sequence: TGTGCCAGCAGCTCTTTGAGCCTAGCGGGAGCCTACGAGCAGTACTTC.

This clonotype was detected a few times. The chain couples TRBV18 to TRBJ2-6; no reliable D call. The CDR3 extends over 17 amino acids. V lost 2 bases and J 3 bases, leaving 14 bases between the germline ends. CDR1 is KGHSH, CDR2 LQKENI, per germline. DNA for the CDR3: TGTGCCAGCTCACCAACCCGGTGGGGTAGTGGGGCCAACGTCCTGACTTTC. Its protein product is CASSPTRWGSGANVLTF.

Only a few counts were recorded for this clonotype. The CDR3 spells CAIRPRGVSTDTQYF. CDR3 in DNA: TGTGCCATCAGACCCCGGGGGGTCTCCACAGATACGCAGTATTTT. The J gene is TRBJ2-3, the V gene TRBV10-3; 7 bases agree with TRBD2. CDR1 and CDR2 from the germline V gene are ENHRY and SYGVKD. The CDR3 has 15 amino acids. The V segment lost 6 bases and the J segment 2 bases; nucleotides outside the gene matches: 8.

This clonotype appeared a few times. V usage is TRBV6-2 or TRBV6-3 and J usage is TRBJ2-3; 13 bases fit TRBD2. The CDR3 is 16 residues long. With 4 bases clipped from V and 3 bases from J, the junction kept 4 bases outside the gene matches. CDR1 and CDR2 from the germline V gene are MNHEY and SVGEGT. In DNA form, the CDR3 reads TGTGCCAGCAGTTCGGGACTAGCGGGGAAAACAGATACGCAGTATTTT. It translates to CASSSGLAGKTDTQYF.

V is TRBV5-4 and J is TRBJ2-2; weak D call: TRBD2 (6 bases). The CDR3 spans 15 residues. From germline, CDR1 is SGHNT and CDR2 YYREEE (reference sequence). V dropped 0 bases and J dropped 3 bases, with 9 bases sitting between them. Here the CDR3 reads CASSLAGSHTGELFF. CDR3 DNA sequence: TGTGCCAGCAGCTTGGCCGGGAGTCACACCGGGGAGCTGTTTTTT.

The chain joins TRBV4-2 to TRBJ2-3, with TRBD2 identical over 13 bases. Germline trimming cut 4 bases from V and 4 bases from J; bases unmatched to any gene: 11. This CDR3 is 18 amino acids long. Germline V lookup: CDR1 LGHNA, CDR2 YNFKEQ. CDR3 nucleotide sequence: TGTGCCAGCAGCCGGGGACTAGCGGGACGATTCGGCGCAGATACGCAGTATTTT. As protein: CASSRGLAGRFGADTQYF.

The rearrangement links TRBV11-3 to TRBJ1-2, with D possibly TRBD1 on 5 matching bases. Trimming removed 3 bases at V and 3 bases at J, with 20 bases between. This CDR3 spans 17 amino acids. Germline V gene sequence: CDR1 SGHNT, CDR2 YENEEA. As DNA, the CDR3 is TGTGCCAGCAGCTTGCCCGGGACCCGCCGTTTCCACTATGGCTACACCTTC. Encoded protein: CASSLPGTRRFHYGYTF.

V and J are TRBV5-4 and TRBJ2-7, with 9 bases that match TRBD1. Germline V lookup: CDR1 SGHNT, CDR2 YYREEE (reference sequence). J was trimmed by 4 bases and V by 1 base; bases with no gene match: 6. The CDR3 extends over 15 amino acids. Here the CDR3 reads CASSLWDRVKYEQYF. The CDR3, as DNA: TGTGCCAGCAGCTTGTGGGACAGGGTTAAATACGAGCAGTACTTC.

The chain couples TRBV28 to TRBJ1-1, with 7 positions matching TRBD1. Germline values: CDR1 MDHEN, CDR2 SYDVKM. This CDR3 has 15 amino acids. The junction had 5 bases not matched to a gene; V was cut back by 3 bases and J by 1 base. The CDR3 reads CASSLGGTANTEAFF. CDR3 bases: TGTGCCAGCAGTTTGGGGGGGACAGCGAACACTGAAGCTTTCTTT.

At least ten counts were recorded for this clonotype. The chain joins TRBV12-3 or TRBV12-4 to TRBJ1-5; no reliable D call. CDR3 length: 15 amino acids. V was cut by 5 bases and J by 3 bases, with 14 bases left in between. This chain's CDR3 is CASSPDGKHNQPQHF. The CDR3 DNA reads as TGTGCCAGCAGTCCCGACGGGAAGCACAATCAGCCCCAGCATTTT.

The V gene is TRBV7-8, the J gene TRBJ2-7; D gene ambiguous. CDR1 and CDR2 (germline): SGHVS, FQNEAQ. The V end was cut by 2 bases, the J end by 0 bases, with 8 bases between. The CDR3 totals 14 residues. The CDR3: CASSLTRASYEQYV. The CDR3 DNA reads TGTGCCAGCAGCTTAACCCGCGCCTCCTACGAGCAGTACGTC.

The V call is TRBV25-1, the J call TRBJ2-1; possibly TRBD1 for D (5 bases). With 7 bases removed from V and 7 bases from J, the gap between germline ends came to 14 bases. Germline V gene sequence: CDR1 MGHDK, CDR2 SYGVNS. The CDR3 has 13 amino acids. CDR3 sequence: CASISAGQNEQFF. DNA of the CDR3: TGTGCCAGCATTTCGGCAGGGCAAAATGAGCAGTTCTTC.

This clonotype was seen ten or more times. The chain links TRBV7-2 to TRBJ1-2, with D tentatively TRBD1 (5 bases). V lost 5 bases and J lost 0, with 13 bases in between. The length of the CDR3 is 15 residues. Germline CDR1 SGHTA, CDR2 FQGNSA. The DNA of the CDR3 is TGTGCCAGCAGCACCTGGGACGGGACTAACTATGGCTACACCTTC. It encodes CASSTWDGTNYGYTF.